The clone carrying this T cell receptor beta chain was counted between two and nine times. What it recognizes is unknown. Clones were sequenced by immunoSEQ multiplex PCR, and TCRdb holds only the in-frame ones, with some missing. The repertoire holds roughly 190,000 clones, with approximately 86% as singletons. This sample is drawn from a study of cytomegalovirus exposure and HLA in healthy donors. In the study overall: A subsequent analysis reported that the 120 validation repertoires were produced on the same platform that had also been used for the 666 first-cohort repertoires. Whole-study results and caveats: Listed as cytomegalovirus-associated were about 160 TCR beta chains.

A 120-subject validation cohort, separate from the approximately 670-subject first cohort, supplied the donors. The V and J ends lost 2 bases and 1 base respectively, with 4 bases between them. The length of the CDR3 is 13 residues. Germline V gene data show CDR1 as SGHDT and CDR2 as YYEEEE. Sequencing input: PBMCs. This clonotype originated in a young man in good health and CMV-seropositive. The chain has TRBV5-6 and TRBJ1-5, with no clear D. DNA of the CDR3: TGTGCCAGCAGCTTACGGAGCAATCAGCCCCAGCATTTT. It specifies CASSLRSNQPQHF.